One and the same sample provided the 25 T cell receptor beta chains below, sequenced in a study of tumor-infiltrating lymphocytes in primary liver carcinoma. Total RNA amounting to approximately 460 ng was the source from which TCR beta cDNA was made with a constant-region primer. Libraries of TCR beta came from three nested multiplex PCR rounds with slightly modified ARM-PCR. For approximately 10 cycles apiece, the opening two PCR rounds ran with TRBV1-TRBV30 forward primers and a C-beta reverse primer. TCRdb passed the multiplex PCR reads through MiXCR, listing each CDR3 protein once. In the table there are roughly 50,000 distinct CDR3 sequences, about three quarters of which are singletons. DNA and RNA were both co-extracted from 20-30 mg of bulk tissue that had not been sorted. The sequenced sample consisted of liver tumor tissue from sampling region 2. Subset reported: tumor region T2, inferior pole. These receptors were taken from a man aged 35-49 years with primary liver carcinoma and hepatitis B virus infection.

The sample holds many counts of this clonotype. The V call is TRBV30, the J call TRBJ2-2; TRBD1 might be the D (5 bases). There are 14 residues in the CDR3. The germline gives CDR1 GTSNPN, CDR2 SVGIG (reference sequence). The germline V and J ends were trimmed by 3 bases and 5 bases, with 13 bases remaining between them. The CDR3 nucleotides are TGTGCCTGGAGGGGGCTTTTATGGACCGGGGAGCTGTTTTTT. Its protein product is CAWRGLLWTGELFF.

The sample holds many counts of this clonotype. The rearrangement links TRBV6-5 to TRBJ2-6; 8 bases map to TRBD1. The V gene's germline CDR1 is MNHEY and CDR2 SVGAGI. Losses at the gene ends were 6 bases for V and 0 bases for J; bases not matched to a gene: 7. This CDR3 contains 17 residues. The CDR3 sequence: CASRLGQGSSGANVLTF. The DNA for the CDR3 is TGTGCCAGCAGATTAGGACAGGGATCCTCTGGGGCCAACGTCCTGACTTTC.

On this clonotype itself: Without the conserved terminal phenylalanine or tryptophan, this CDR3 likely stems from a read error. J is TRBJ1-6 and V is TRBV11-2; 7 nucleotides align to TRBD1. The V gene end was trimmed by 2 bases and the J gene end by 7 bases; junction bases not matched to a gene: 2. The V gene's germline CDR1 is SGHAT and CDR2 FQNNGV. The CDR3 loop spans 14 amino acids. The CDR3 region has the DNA TGTGCCAGCAGCTTACAGGGGGTGAATTCACCCCTCCACCTA. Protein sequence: CASSLQGVNSPLHL.

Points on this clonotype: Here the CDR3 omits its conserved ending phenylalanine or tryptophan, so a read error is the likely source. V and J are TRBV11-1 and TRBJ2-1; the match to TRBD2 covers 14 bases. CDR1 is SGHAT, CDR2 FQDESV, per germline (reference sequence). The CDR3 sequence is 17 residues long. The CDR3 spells CASSLGLAGEVDDEQFL. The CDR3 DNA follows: TGTGCCAGCAGCCTGGGACTAGCGGGAGAAGTTGACGATGAACAGTTCTTG.

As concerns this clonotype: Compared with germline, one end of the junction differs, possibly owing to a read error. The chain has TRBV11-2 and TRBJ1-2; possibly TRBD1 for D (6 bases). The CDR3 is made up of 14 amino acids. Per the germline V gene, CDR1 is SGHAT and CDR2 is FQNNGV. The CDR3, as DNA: TGTGCCAGCAGAGAGAGGGACACCACTTATGGCTACGCATTC. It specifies CASRERDTTYGYAF. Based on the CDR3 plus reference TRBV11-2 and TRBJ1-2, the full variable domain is EAGVAQSPRYKIIEKRQSVAFWCNPISGHATLYWYQQILGQGPKLLIQFQNNGVVDDSQLPKDRFSAERLKGVDSTLKIQPAKLEDSAVYLCASRERDTTYGYAFGSGTRLTVV.

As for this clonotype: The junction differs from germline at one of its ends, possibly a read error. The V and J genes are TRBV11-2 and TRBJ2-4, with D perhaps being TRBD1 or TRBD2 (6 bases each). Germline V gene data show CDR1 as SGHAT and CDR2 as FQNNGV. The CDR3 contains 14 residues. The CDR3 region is CDNSPQRGWDIQYF. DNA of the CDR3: TGTGACAACAGCCCCCAACGGGGGTGGGACATCCAGTACTTC.

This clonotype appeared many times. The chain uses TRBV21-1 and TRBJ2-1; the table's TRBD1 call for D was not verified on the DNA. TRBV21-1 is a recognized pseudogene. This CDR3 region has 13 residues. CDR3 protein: CASRQGAANEQFF. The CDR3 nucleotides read TGTGCCAGCAGACAGGGGGCCGCCAATGAGCAGTTCTTC.

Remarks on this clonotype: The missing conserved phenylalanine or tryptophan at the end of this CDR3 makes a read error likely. The chain's CDR3 is CASSPQRGQPYEQYL. For the CDR3, the DNA is TGTGCCAGCAGCCCACAAAGGGGACAACCTTACGAGCAGTACTTA. V and J are TRBV28 and TRBJ2-7; perhaps TRBD1 as D (6 bases). Trimming pared 6 bases from V and 4 bases from J, leaving 19 bases between. The germline gives CDR1 MDHEN, CDR2 SYDVKM. This CDR3 comprises 15 residues.

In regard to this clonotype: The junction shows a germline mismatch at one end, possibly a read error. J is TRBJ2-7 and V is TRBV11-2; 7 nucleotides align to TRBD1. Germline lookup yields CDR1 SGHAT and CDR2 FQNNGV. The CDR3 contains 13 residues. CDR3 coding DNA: TGTACCAGCAGCTTGACAGGGTCCTACGAGCGGCACTTC. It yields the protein CTSSLTGSYERHF.

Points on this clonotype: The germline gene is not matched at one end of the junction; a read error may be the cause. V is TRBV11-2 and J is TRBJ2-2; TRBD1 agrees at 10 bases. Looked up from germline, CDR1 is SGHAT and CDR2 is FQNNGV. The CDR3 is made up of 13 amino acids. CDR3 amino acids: CATGQGNIGELLF. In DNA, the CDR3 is TGTGCCACGGGACAGGGGAACATCGGGGAACTGTTATTT.

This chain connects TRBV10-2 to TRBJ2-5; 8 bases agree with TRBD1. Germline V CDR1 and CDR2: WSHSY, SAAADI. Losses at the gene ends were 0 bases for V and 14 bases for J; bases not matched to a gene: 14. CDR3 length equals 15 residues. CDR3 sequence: CASSESDRGGETLYF. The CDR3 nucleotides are TGCGCCAGCAGTGAGTCAGACAGGGGAGGAGAGACCCTATACTTC.

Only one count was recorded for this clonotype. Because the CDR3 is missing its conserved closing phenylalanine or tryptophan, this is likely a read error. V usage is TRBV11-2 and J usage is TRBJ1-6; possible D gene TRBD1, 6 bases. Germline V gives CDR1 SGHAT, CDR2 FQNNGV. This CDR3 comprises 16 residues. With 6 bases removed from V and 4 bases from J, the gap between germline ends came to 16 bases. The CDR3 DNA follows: TGTGCCAGCAGTGTAAGACAGGTCCTTTATAATTCACCCCTCCACATT. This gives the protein CASSVRQVLYNSPLHI.

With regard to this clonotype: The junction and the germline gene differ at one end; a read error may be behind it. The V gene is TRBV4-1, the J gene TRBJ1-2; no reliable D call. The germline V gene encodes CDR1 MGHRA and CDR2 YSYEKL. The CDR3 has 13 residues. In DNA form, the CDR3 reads TGCGCTAGCAGCGAGACAACTAGCTATGGCTACACCTTC. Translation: CASSETTSYGYTF.

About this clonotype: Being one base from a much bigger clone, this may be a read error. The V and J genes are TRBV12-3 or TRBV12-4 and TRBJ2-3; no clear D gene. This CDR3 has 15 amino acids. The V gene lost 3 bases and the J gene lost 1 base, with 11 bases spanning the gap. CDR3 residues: CASSLTSHCTDTQYF. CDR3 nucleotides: TGTGCCAGCAGTTTGACCAGCCACTGCACAGATACGCAGTATTTT.

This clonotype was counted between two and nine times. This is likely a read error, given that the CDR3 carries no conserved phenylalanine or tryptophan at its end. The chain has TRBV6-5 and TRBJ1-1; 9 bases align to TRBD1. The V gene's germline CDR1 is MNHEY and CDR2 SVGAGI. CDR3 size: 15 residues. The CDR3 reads CDSREWDRENTEAFS. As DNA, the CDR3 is TGTGACAGCAGGGAATGGGACAGGGAGAACACTGAAGCTTTCTCT.

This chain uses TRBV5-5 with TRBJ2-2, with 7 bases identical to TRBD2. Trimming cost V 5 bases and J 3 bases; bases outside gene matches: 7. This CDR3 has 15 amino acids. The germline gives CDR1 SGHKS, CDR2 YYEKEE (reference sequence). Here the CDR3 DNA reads TGTGCCAGCAGTCCGACTAGCCAGGACACCGGGGAGCTGTTTTTT. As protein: CASSPTSQDTGELFF.

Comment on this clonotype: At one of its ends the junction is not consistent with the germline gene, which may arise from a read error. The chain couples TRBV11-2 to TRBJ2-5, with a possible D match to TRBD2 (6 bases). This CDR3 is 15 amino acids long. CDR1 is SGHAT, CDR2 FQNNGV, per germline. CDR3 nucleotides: TGTGCCAGCAGCCCCCGGGGGATAGCGAAAGAGACCCAATACTTC. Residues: CASSPRGIAKETQYF.

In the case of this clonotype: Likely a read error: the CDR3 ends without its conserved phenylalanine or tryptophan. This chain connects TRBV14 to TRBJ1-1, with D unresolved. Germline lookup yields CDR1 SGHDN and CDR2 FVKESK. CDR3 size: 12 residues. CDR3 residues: CASSQDRADAFI. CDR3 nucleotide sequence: TGTGCTAGCAGCCAAGACCGGGCTGATGCTTTCATT.

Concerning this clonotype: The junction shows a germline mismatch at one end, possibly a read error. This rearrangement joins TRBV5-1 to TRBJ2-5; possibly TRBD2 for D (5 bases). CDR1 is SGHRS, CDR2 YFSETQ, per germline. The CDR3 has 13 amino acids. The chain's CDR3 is CASGRGLEETQYF. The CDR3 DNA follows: TGTGCCAGCGGCCGCGGACTGGAAGAGACCCAGTACTTC.

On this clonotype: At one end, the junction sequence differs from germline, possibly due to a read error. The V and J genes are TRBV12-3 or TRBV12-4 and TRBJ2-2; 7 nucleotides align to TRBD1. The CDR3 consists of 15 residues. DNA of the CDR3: TGCGCCTGCAGTTCGGGACAGCGTGCGACCGGGGAGCTGTTTTTT. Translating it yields CACSSGQRATGELFF.

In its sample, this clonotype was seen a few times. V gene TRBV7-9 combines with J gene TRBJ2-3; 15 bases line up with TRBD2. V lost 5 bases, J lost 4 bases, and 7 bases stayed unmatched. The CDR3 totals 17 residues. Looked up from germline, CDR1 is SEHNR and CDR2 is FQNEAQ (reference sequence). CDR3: CASSLWTSGRVPDTQYF. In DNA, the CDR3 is TGTGCCAGCAGCCTGTGGACTAGCGGGAGGGTCCCAGATACGCAGTATTTT.

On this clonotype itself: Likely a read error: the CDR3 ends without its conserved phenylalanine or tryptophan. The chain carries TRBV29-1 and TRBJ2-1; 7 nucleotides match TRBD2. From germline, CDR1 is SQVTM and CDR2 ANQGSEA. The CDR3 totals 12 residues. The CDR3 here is CSAGLVYNEQFL. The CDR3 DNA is TGTAGCGCTGGACTAGTCTACAATGAGCAGTTCCTC.

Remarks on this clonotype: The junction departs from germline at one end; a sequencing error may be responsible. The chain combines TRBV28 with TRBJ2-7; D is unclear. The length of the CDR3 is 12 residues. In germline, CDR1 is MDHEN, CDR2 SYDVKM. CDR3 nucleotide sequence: TGTGCCAGCAGTTTGGCGGAATACGAGAAGTACTTC. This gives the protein CASSLAEYEKYF.

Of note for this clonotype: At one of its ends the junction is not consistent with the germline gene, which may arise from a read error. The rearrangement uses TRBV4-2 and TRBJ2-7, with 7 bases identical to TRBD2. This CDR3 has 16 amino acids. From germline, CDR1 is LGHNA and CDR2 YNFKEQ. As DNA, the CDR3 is TGTGCCAGCAGCGAACTAGTGGGAGGGTCCTCCTACGAGCAATACTTC. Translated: CASSELVGGSSYEQYF.

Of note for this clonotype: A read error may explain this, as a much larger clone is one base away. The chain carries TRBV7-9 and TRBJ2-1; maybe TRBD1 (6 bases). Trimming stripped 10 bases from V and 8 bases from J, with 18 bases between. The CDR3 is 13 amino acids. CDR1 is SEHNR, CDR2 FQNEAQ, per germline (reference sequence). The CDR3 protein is CAIIDRSGDEQFF. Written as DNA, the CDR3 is TGTGCCATCATCGACAGGTCGGGCGATGAGCAGTTCTTC.